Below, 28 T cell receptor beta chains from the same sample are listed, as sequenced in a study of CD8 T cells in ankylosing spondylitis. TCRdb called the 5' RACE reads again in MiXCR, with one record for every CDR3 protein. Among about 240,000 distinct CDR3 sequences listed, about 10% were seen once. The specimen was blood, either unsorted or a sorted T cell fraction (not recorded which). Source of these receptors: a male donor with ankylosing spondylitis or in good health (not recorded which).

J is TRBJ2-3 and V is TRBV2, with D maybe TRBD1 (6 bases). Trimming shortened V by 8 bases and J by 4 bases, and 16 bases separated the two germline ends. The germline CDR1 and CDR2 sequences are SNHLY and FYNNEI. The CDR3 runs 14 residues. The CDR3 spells CASGLRGISDTQYF. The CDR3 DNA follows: TGTGCCAGCGGATTGAGGGGGATTTCAGATACGCAGTATTTT.

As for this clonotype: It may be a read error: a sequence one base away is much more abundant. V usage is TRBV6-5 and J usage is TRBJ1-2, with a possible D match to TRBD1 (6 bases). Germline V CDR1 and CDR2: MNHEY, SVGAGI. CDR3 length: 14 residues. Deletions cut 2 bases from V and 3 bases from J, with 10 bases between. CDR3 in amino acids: CASSYGGRDYGYTF. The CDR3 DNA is TGTGCCAGCAGTTACGGGGGCCGGGACTATGGCTACACCTTC.

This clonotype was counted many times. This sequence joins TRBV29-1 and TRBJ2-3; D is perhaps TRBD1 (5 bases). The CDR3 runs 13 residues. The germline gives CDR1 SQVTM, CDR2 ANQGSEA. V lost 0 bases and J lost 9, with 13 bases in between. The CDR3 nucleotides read TGCAGCGTTGAAGAAGGACCGTCAGGGACGCAGTATTTT. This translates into CSVEEGPSGTQYF.

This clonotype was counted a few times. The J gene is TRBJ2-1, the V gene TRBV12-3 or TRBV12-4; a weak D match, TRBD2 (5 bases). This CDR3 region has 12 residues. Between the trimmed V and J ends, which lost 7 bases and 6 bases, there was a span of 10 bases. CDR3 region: CASTVGANEQFF. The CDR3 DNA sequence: TGTGCCAGCACTGTGGGAGCCAATGAGCAGTTCTTC.

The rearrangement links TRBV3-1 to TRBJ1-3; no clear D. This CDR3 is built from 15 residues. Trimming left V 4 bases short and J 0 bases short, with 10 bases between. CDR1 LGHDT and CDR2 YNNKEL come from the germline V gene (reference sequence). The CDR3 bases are TGTGCCAGCAGCCCGGGCAGGTTCTCTGGAAACACCATATATTTT. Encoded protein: CASSPGRFSGNTIYF. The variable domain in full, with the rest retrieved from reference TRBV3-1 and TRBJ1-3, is DTAVSQTPKYLVTQMGNDKSIKCEQNLGHDTMYWYKQDSKKFLKIMFSYNNKELIINETVPNRFSPKSPDKAHLNLHINSLELGDSAVYFCASSPGRFSGNTIYFGEGSWLTVV.

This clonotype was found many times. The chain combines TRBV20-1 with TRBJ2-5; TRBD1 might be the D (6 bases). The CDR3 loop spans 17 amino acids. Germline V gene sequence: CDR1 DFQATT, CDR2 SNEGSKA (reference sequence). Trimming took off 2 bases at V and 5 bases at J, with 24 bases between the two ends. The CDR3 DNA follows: TGCAGTGCTAGAATTGAAGGCGGCTGGGGGCCGCGGGAGACCCAGTACTTC. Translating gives CSARIEGGWGPRETQYF.

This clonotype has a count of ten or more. CDR3 DNA sequence: TGCAGTGCTACCCGACCGGACAGCACAGATACGCAGTATTTT. It yields the protein CSATRPDSTDTQYF. The chain has TRBV20-1 and TRBJ2-3; no clear D. Germline CDR1 reads DFQATT; CDR2 reads SNEGSKA (reference sequence). The V end lost 4 bases, the J end lost 0 bases, and 11 bases lay between the germline ends. The CDR3 consists of 14 residues.

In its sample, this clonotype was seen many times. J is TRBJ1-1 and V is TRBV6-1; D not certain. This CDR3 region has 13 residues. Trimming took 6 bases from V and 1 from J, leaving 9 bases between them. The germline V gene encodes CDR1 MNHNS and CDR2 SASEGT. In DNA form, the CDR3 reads TGTGCCAGCAGACGCGACTGGAACACTGAAGCTTTCTTT. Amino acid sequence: CASRRDWNTEAFF.

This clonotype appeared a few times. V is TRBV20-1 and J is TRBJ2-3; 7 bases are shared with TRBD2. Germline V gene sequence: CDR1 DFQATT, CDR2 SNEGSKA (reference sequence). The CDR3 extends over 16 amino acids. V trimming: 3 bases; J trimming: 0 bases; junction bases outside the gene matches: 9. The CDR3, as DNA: TGCAGTGCTAGCGAAGGGCTAGCGGTGAGCACAGATACGCAGTATTTT. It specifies CSASEGLAVSTDTQYF.

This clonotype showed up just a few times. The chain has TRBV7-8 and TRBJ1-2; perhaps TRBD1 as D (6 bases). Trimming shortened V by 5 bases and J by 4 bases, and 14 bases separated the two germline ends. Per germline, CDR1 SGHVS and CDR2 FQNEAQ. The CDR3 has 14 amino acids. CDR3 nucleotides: TGTGCCAGCAGCAAACAGGGTATAGGCTATGGCTACACCTTC. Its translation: CASSKQGIGYGYTF. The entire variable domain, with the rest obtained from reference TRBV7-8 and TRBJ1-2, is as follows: GAGVSQSPRYKVAKRGQDVALRCDPISGHVSLFWYQQALGQGPEFLTYFQNEAQLDKSGLPSDRFFAERPEGSVSTLKIQRTQQEDSAVYLCASSKQGIGYGYTFGSGTRLTVV.

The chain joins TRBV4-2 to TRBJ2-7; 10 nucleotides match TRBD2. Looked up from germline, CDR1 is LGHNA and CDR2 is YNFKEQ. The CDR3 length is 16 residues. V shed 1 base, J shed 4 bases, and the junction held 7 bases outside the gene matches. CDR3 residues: CASSQVRLAGHYEQYF. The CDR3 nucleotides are TGTGCCAGCAGCCAAGTGCGACTAGCGGGCCATTACGAGCAGTACTTC.

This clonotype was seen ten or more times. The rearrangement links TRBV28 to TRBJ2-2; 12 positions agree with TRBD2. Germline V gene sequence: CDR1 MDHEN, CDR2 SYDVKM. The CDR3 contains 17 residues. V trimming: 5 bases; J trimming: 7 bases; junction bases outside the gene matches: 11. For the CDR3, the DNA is TGTGCCAGCAGTCCCTCCCGACTAGCGGGAGCGGGCGGGGAGCTGTTTTTT. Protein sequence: CASSPSRLAGAGGELFF.

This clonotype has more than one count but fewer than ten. The CDR3 DNA reads TGTGCCTGGAGTGTACCAGGGGGCTTGTCGTCAGATACGCAGTATTTT. It is translated as CAWSVPGGLSSDTQYF. This chain connects TRBV30 to TRBJ2-3; the match to TRBD1 covers 8 bases. The CDR3 spans 16 residues. J lost 4 bases, V lost 0 bases, and 9 bases had no gene match. Per germline, CDR1 GTSNPN and CDR2 SVGIG (reference sequence).

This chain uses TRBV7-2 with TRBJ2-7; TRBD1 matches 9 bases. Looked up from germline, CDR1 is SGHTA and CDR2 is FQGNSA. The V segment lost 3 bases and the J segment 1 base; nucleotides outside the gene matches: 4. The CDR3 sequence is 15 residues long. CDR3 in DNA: TGTGCCAGCAGCTTCACAGGGGGCTTTTCCTACGAGCAGTACTTC. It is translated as CASSFTGGFSYEQYF. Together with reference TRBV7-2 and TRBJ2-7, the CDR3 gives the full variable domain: GAGVSQSPSNKVTEKGKDVELRCDPISGHTALYWYRQSLGQGLEFLIYFQGNSAPDKSGLPSDRFSAERTGGSVSTLTIQRTQQEDSAVYLCASSFTGGFSYEQYFGPGTRLTVT.

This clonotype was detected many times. The CDR3 loop reads CASRNRPQGAHGNTIYF. As DNA, the CDR3 is TGTGCCAGCAGAAACCGCCCTCAGGGGGCTCATGGAAACACCATATATTTT. The J gene is TRBJ1-3, the V gene TRBV7-8, with TRBD1 matching 8 bases. V lost 6 bases to trimming and J lost 3 bases; unmatched junction nucleotides: 13. This CDR3 is built from 17 residues. Germline lookup yields CDR1 SGHVS and CDR2 FQNEAQ.

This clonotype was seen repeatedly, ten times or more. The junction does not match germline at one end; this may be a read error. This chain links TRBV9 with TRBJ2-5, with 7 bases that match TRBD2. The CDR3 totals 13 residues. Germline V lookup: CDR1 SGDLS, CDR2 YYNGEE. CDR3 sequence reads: CASSVVGREPPVF. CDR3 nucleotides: TGTGCCAGCAGCGTAGTGGGGCGGGAGCCTCCAGTCTTC.

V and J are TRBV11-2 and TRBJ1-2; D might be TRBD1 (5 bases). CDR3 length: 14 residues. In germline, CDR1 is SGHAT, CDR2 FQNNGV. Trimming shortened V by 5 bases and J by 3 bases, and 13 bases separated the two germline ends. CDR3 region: CASSKTGFDYGYTF. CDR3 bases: TGTGCCAGCAGCAAAACAGGTTTTGACTATGGCTACACCTTC.

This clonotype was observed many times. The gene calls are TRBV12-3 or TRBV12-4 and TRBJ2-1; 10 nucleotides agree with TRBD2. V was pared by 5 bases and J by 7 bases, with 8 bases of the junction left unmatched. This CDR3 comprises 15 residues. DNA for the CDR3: TGTGCCAGCAGTCATAGCGGGGGGATAGGGAATGAGCAGTTCTTC. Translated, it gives CASSHSGGIGNEQFF.

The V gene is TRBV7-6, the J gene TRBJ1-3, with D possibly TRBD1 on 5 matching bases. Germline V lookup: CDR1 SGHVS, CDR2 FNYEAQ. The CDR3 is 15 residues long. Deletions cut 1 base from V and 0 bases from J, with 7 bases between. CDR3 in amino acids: CASSLGDFSGNTIYF. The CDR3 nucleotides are TGTGCCAGCAGCTTAGGGGACTTCTCTGGAAACACCATATATTTT.

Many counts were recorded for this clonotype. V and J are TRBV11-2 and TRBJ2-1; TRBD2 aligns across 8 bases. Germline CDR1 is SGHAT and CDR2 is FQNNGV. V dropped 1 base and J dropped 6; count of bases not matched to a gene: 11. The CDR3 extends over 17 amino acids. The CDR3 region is CASSLAPGTRFLNEQFF. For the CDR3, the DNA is TGTGCCAGCAGCTTAGCCCCCGGGACTAGGTTTCTCAATGAGCAGTTCTTC.

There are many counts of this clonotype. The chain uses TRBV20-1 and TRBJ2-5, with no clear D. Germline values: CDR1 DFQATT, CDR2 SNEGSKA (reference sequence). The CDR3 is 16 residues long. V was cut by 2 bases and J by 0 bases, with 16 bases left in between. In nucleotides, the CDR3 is TGCAGTGCTAGATCCTTTTTGGGCGCGTACCAAGAGACCCAGTACTTC. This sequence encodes CSARSFLGAYQETQYF.

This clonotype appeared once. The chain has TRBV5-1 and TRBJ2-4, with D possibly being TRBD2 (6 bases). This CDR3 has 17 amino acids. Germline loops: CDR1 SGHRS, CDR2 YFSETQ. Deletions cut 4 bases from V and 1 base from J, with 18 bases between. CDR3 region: CASSAGPRPRAKNIQYF. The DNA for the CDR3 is TGCGCCAGCAGCGCGGGACCCCGACCGAGGGCCAAAAACATTCAGTACTTC. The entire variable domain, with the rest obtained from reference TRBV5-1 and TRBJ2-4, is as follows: KAGVTQTPRYLIKTRGQQVTLSCSPISGHRSVSWYQQTPGQGLQFLFEYFSETQRNKGNFPGRFSGRQFSNSRSEMNVSTLELGDSALYLCASSAGPRPRAKNIQYFGAGTRLSVL.

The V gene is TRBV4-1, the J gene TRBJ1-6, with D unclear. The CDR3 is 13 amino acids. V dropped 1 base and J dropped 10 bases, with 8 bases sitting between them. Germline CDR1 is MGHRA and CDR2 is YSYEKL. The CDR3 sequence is CASSQGSDSPLHF. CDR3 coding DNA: TGCGCCAGCAGCCAAGGTTCGGACTCACCCCTCCACTTT.

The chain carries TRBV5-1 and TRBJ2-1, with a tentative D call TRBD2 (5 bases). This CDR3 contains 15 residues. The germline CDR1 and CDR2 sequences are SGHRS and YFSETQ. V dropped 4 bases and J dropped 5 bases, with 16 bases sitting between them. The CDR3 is CASSTVATTNNEQFF. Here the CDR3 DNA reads TGCGCCAGCAGCACAGTAGCGACCACTAACAATGAGCAGTTCTTC. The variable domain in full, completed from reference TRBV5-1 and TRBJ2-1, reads KAGVTQTPRYLIKTRGQQVTLSCSPISGHRSVSWYQQTPGQGLQFLFEYFSETQRNKGNFPGRFSGRQFSNSRSEMNVSTLELGDSALYLCASSTVATTNNEQFFGPGTRLTVL.

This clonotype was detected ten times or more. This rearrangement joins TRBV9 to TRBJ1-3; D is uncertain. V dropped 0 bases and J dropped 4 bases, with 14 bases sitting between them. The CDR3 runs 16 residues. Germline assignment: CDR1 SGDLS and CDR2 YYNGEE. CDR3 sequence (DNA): TGTGCCAGCAGCGTAGGAATCTCTCGGGCAGGAAACACCATATATTTT. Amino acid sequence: CASSVGISRAGNTIYF.

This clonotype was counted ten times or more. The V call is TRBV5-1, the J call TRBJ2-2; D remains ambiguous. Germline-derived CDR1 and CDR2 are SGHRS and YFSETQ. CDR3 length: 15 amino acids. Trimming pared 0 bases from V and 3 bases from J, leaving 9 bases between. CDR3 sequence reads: CASSLGPEDTGELFF. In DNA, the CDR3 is TGCGCCAGCAGCTTGGGGCCCGAGGACACCGGGGAGCTGTTTTTT.

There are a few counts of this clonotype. CDR3 sequence: CSARDNGKYYEQYF. CDR3 in DNA: TGCAGTGCTAGAGATAACGGCAAATACTACGAGCAGTACTTC. The rearrangement joins TRBV20-1 to TRBJ2-7; D gene ambiguous. The germline gives CDR1 DFQATT, CDR2 SNEGSKA (reference sequence). The ends were cut back, 0 bases at V and 3 bases at J, with 12 bases in the middle. This CDR3 contains 14 residues.

CDR3 region: CASSQERQYSNQPQHF. CDR3 nucleotide sequence: TGCGCCAGCAGCCAGGAGCGGCAGTATAGCAATCAGCCCCAGCATTTT. The chain combines TRBV4-1 with TRBJ1-5; no definite D call. The germline CDR1 and CDR2 sequences are MGHRA and YSYEKL. CDR3 length: 16 residues. Trimming took 3 bases from V and 0 from J, leaving 12 bases between them.